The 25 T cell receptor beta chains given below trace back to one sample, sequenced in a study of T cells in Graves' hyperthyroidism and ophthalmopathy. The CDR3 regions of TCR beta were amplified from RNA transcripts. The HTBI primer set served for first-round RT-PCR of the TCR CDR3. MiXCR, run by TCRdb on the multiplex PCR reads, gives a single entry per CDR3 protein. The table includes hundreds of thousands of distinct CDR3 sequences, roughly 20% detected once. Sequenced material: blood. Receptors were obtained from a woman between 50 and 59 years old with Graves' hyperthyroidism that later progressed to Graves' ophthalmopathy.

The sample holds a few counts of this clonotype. The CDR3 sequence: CASSRGQFNEKLFF. The CDR3 coding sequence is TGTGCCAGCAGTAGGGGACAGTTTAATGAAAAACTGTTTTTT. J is TRBJ1-4 and V is TRBV6-1; 7 positions match TRBD1. V lost 5 bases, J lost 4 bases, and 4 bases stayed unmatched. The CDR3 totals 14 residues. Germline V gene lookup returns CDR1 MNHNS and CDR2 SASEGT.

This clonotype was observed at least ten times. DNA for the CDR3: TGTGCCTGGGGTGGGGGGATGGGAGAGACCCAGTACTTC. Amino acids: CAWGGGMGETQYF. The rearrangement joins TRBV30 to TRBJ2-5, with a tentative D call TRBD2 (6 bases). CDR3 length: 13 residues. Trimming stripped 5 bases from V and 4 bases from J, with 14 bases between. Germline CDR1 and CDR2: GTSNPN and SVGIG (reference sequence).

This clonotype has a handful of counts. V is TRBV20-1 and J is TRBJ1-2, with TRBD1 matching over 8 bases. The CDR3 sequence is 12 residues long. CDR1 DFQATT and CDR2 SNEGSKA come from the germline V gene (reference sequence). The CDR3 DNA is TGCAGCGCGGACAGGGCCGCCTATGGCTACACCTTC. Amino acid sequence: CSADRAAYGYTF.

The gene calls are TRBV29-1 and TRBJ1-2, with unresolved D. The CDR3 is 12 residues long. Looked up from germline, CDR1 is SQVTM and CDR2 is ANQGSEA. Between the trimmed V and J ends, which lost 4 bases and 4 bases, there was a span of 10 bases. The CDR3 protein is CSVVPPAYGYTF. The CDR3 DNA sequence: TGCAGCGTTGTTCCGCCCGCCTATGGCTACACCTTC.

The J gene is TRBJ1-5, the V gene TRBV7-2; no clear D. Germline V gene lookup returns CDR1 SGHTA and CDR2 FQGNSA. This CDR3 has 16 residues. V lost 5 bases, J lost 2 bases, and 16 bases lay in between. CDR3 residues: CASSPRGLNGNQPQHF. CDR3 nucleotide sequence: TGTGCCAGCAGCCCCCGGGGTCTAAATGGCAATCAGCCCCAGCATTTT.

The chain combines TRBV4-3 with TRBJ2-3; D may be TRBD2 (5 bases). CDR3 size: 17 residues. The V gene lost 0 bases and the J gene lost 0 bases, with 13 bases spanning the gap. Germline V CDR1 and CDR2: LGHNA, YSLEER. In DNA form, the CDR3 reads TGCGCCAGCAGCCAAGATTACTGGCGGGCAAGCACAGATACGCAGTATTTT. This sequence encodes CASSQDYWRASTDTQYF.

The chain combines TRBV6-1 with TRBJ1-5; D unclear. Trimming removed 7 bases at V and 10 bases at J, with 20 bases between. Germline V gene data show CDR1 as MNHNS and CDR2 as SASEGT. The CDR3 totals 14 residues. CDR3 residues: CASTTGSPMEPQHF. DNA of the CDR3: TGTGCCAGCACCACCGGGAGCCCGATGGAACCCCAGCATTTT.

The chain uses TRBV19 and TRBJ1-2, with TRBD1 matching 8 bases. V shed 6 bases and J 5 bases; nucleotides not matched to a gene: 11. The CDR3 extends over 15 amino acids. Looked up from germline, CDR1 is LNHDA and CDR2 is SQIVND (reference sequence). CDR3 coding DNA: TGTGCCAGTAGCCGGGACAGGACGCCCCGTTATGGCTACACCTTC. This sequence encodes CASSRDRTPRYGYTF.

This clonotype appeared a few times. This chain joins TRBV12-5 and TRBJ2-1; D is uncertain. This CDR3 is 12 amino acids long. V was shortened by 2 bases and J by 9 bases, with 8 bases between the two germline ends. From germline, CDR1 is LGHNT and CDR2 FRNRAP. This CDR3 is CASGLTDGEQFF. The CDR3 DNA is TGTGCTAGTGGTTTGACGGACGGTGAGCAGTTCTTC.

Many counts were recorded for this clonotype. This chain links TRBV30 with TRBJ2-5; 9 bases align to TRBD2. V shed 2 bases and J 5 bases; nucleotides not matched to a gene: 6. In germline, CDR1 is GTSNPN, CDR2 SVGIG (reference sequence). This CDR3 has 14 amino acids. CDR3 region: CAWSNIAGAETQYF. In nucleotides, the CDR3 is TGTGCCTGGAGTAATATAGCGGGGGCTGAGACCCAGTACTTC.

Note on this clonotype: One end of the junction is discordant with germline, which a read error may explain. DNA for the CDR3: TGTGCCAGCAGCTTAGGGGGACAGGACAAACTCTTT. The encoded protein is CASSLGGQDKLF. This sequence joins TRBV7-9 and TRBJ1-1, with 8 bases identical to TRBD1. CDR3 length: 12 amino acids. The V gene's germline CDR1 is SEHNR and CDR2 FQNEAQ (reference sequence).

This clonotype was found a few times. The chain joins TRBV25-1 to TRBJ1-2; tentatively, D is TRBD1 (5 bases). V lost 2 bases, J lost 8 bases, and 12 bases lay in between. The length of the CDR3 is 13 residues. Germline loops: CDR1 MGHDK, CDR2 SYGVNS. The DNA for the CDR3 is TGTGCCAGCAGTGAAAGAGGGGCAGAGGGCTACACCTTC. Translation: CASSERGAEGYTF.

The CDR3 sequence: CASSSRQGARMNTEAFF. Written as DNA, the CDR3 is TGCGCCAGCAGCTCTAGACAGGGGGCGAGGATGAACACTGAAGCTTTCTTT. The rearrangement uses TRBV5-1 and TRBJ1-1; 10 bases match TRBD1. V shed 3 bases, J shed 0 bases, and the junction held 8 bases outside the gene matches. The CDR3 consists of 17 residues. Germline V gene data show CDR1 as SGHRS and CDR2 as YFSETQ.

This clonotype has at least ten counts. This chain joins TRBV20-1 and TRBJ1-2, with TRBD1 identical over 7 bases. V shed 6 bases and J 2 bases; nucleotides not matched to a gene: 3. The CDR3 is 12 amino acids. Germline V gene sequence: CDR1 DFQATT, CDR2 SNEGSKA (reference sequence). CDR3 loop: CSAPDRNYGYTF. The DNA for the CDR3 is TGCAGTGCACCGGACAGGAACTATGGCTACACCTTC.

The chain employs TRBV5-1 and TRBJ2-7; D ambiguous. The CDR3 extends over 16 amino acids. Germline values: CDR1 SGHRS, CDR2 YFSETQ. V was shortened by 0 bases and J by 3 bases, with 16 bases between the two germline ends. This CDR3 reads CASSLGFGEQYYEQYF. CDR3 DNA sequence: TGCGCCAGCAGCTTGGGTTTCGGTGAACAGTACTACGAGCAGTACTTC.

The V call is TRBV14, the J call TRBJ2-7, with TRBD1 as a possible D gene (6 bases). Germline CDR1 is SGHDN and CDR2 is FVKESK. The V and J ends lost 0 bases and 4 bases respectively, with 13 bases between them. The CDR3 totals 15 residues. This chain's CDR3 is CASSQEGTLPYEQYF. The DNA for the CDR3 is TGTGCCAGCAGCCAAGAAGGGACACTTCCTTACGAGCAGTACTTC.

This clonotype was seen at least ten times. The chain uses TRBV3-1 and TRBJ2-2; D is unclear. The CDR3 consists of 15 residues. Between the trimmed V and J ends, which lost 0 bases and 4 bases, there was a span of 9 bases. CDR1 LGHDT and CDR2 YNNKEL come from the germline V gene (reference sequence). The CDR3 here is CASSQDARSTGELFF. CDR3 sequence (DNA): TGTGCCAGCAGCCAAGATGCCCGGAGCACCGGGGAGCTGTTTTTT.

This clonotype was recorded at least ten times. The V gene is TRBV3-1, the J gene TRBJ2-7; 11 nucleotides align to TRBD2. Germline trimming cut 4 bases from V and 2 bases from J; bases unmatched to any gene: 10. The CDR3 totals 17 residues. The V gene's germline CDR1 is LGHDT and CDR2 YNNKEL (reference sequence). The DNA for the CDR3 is TGTGCCAGCAGCCCTTTTCCTAGCGGGGGGCTGACCTACGAGCAGTACTTC. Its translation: CASSPFPSGGLTYEQYF.

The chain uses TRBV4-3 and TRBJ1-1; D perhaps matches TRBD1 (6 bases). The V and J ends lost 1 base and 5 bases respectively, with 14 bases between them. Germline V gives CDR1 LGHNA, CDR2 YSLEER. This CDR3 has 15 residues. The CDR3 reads CASSQVPGVGTEAFF. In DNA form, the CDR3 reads TGCGCCAGCAGCCAAGTCCCAGGGGTTGGGACTGAAGCTTTCTTT.

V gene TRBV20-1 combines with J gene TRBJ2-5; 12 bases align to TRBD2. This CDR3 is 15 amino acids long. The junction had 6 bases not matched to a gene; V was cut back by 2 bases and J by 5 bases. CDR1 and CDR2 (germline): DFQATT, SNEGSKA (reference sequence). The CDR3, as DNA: TGCAGTGCTAGAACCCTAGCGGGGGGGTGGGAGACCCAGTACTTC. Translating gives CSARTLAGGWETQYF.

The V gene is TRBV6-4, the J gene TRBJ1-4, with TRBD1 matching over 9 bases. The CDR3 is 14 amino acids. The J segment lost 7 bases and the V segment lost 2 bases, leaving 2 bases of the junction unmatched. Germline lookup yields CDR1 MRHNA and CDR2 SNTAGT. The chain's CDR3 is CASSDPGQGEKLFF. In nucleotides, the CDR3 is TGTGCCAGCAGTGACCCGGGACAGGGTGAAAAACTGTTTTTT.

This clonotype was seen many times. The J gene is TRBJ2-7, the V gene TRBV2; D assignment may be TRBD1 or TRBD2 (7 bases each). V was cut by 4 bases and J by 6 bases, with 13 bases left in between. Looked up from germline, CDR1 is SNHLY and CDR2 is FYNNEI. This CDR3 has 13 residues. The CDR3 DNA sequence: TGTGCCAGCAGTGTACAGGGGAGGGTCGAGCAGTACTTC. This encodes CASSVQGRVEQYF.

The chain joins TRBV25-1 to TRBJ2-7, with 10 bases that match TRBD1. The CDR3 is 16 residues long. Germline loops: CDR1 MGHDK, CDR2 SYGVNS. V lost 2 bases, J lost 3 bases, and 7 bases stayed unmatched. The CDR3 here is CASSEGTGVRDYEQYF. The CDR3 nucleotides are TGTGCCAGCAGTGAAGGGACAGGGGTTAGAGACTACGAGCAGTACTTC.

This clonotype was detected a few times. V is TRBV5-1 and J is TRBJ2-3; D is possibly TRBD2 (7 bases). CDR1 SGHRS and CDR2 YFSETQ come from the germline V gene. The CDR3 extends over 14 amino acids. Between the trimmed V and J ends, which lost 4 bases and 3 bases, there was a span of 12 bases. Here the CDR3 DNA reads TGCGCCAGCAGCGGAGGGGGGGTAACAGATACGCAGTATTTT. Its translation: CASSGGGVTDTQYF. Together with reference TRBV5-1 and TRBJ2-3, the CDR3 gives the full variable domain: KAGVTQTPRYLIKTRGQQVTLSCSPISGHRSVSWYQQTPGQGLQFLFEYFSETQRNKGNFPGRFSGRQFSNSRSEMNVSTLELGDSALYLCASSGGGVTDTQYFGPGTRLTVL.

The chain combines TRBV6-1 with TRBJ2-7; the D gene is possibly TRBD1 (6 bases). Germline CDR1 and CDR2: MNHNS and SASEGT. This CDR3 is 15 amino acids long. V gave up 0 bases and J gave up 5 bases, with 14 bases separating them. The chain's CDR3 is CASSEAPHRADEQYF. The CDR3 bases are TGTGCCAGCAGTGAAGCGCCTCACAGGGCCGACGAGCAGTACTTC.